Presented here are 16 T cell receptor beta chains from one specimen sequenced in a study of control samples from healthy donors and cancer patients. The repertoire was sequenced with immunoSEQ multiplex PCR; TCRdb's copy has only in-frame clones and lacks some. Of more than 90,000 clones listed, around 89% are singletons. The specimen was blood. The receptor set was obtained from a man aged 25-40 years in good health.

The rearrangement links TRBV6-5 to TRBJ2-5; D unclear. Germline V CDR1 and CDR2: MNHEY, SVGAGI. The germline V and J ends were trimmed by 6 bases and 5 bases, with 7 bases remaining between them. This CDR3 spans 11 amino acids. The CDR3 protein is CASSFVETQYF. Here the CDR3 DNA reads TGTGCCAGCAGCTTCGTCGAGACCCAGTACTTC.

The rearrangement uses TRBV4-3 and TRBJ1-1; 10 nucleotides line up with TRBD1. The J segment lost 4 bases and the V segment lost 6 bases, leaving 5 bases of the junction unmatched. Per germline, CDR1 LGHNA and CDR2 YSLEER. This CDR3 spans 14 amino acids. This CDR3 is CASRWGQGTTEAFF. For the CDR3, the DNA is TGCGCCAGCAGGTGGGGACAGGGGACCACTGAAGCTTTCTTT.

The V gene is TRBV18, the J gene TRBJ1-5; 8 positions match TRBD1. Germline lookup yields CDR1 KGHSH and CDR2 LQKENI. J gave up 5 bases and V 5 bases, and 2 bases lay outside the gene matches. There are 13 residues in the CDR3. CDR3 DNA: TGTGCCAGCTCATGGGGACAGGATCAGCCCCAGCATTTT. This encodes CASSWGQDQPQHF.

On this clone itself: This specimen includes other DNA sequences encoding the same CDR3. This chain links TRBV6-6 with TRBJ1-6, with 8 bases aligning to TRBD1. The length of the CDR3 is 14 residues. Trimming cost V 6 bases and J 6 bases; bases outside gene matches: 4. Germline CDR1 MNHNY, CDR2 SVGAGI (reference sequence). The CDR3: CASSLQGGNSPLHF. The CDR3 DNA is TGTGCCAGCAGCTTACAGGGGGGTAATTCACCCCTCCACTTT.

The rearrangement joins TRBV28 to TRBJ1-1; 9 bases fit TRBD1. CDR1 and CDR2 (germline): MDHEN, SYDVKM. The CDR3 has 13 residues. V gave up 6 bases and J gave up 4 bases; unmatched junction bases: 3. The CDR3 reads CASSDRGTTEAFF. CDR3 nucleotide sequence: TGTGCCAGCAGCGACAGGGGGACCACTGAAGCTTTCTTT.

The CDR3 DNA is TGCGCCAGCAGCCAAGATCGGGCAGGGGGCATTGTCATGAACACTGAAGCTTTCTTT. Its translation is CASSQDRAGGIVMNTEAFF. The chain employs TRBV4-3 and TRBJ1-1; 8 nucleotides match TRBD1. Germline trimming cut 0 bases from V and 0 bases from J; bases unmatched to any gene: 12. This CDR3 has 19 residues. In germline, CDR1 is LGHNA, CDR2 YSLEER.

V and J are TRBV5-4 and TRBJ2-5; no definite D call. V was cut by 1 base and J by 4 bases, with 11 bases left in between. The germline gives CDR1 SGHNT, CDR2 YYREEE (reference sequence). The CDR3 totals 14 residues. The CDR3 region is CASSLWKGRETQYF. DNA for the CDR3: TGTGCCAGCAGCTTGTGGAAGGGTCGAGAGACCCAGTACTTC.

CDR3 in DNA: TGTGCCAGCTCACCAGTACAGGGTAGGTTCTACGAGCAGTACTTC. Translating gives CASSPVQGRFYEQYF. The chain is built from TRBV18 and TRBJ2-7; a possible D gene is TRBD1 (6 bases). CDR1 and CDR2 (germline): KGHSH, LQKENI. V lost 2 bases, J lost 3 bases, and 14 bases lay in between. This CDR3 has 15 amino acids.

This clone showed up just once. The chain uses TRBV5-1 and TRBJ2-1, with D maybe TRBD1 (5 bases). Per the germline V gene, CDR1 is SGHRS and CDR2 is YFSETQ. The V end was cut by 0 bases, the J end by 9 bases, with 10 bases between. The CDR3 spans 13 residues. CDR3 sequence: CASSLEGHLEQFF. The CDR3 region has the DNA TGCGCCAGCAGCTTGGAGGGGCACCTTGAGCAGTTCTTC.

V usage is TRBV27 and J usage is TRBJ2-5; 10 nucleotides align to TRBD2. Per germline, CDR1 MNHEY and CDR2 SMNVEV (reference sequence). The CDR3 loop spans 18 amino acids. The ends lost 6 bases at V and 0 bases at J; junction bases unmatched: 13. In nucleotides, the CDR3 is TGTGCCAGCAGGAAACTGAGGGGGACTAGCGAAAACCAAGAGACCCAGTACTTC. Protein product: CASRKLRGTSENQETQYF.

This clone was seen once. The rearrangement links TRBV5-4 to TRBJ2-5; D is unclear. The CDR3 runs 13 residues. The ends were cut back, 3 bases at V and 2 bases at J, with 8 bases in the middle. Germline CDR1 SGHNT, CDR2 YYREEE (reference sequence). The CDR3 protein is CASSSRTQETQYF. The DNA for the CDR3 is TGTGCCAGCAGCTCACGCACACAAGAGACCCAGTACTTC.

This chain links TRBV7-2 with TRBJ2-5; D gene uncertain. The CDR3 length is 15 residues. Germline-derived CDR1 and CDR2 are SGHTA and FQGNSA. Trimming took off 4 bases at V and 9 bases at J, with 21 bases between the two ends. The CDR3 reads CASSSPSLLGQAQYF. The CDR3 DNA reads TGTGCCAGCAGCTCCCCGTCGTTACTGGGCCAGGCCCAGTACTTC. The whole variable domain, filled in from reference TRBV7-2 and TRBJ2-5, reads GAGVSQSPSNKVTEKGKDVELRCDPISGHTALYWYRQSLGQGLEFLIYFQGNSAPDKSGLPSDRFSAERTGGSVSTLTIQRTQQEDSAVYLCASSSPSLLGQAQYFGPGTRLLVL.

Only one count was recorded for this clone. The rearrangement uses TRBV12-5 and TRBJ2-2; 9 nucleotides agree with TRBD1. The germline gives CDR1 LGHNT, CDR2 FRNRAP. Trimming removed 1 base from V and 4 bases from J; junction bases left unmatched: 1. This CDR3 comprises 15 residues. For the CDR3, the DNA is TGTGCTAGTGGTTTGGGACAGGGGGTCACCGGGGAGCTGTTTTTT. Protein product: CASGLGQGVTGELFF.

Of note for this clone: Other DNA sequences of this sample code for an identical CDR3. The chain carries TRBV18 and TRBJ2-3, with 8 bases identical to TRBD1. Germline trimming cut 3 bases from V and 4 bases from J; bases unmatched to any gene: 9. The germline CDR1 and CDR2 sequences are KGHSH and LQKENI. The CDR3 runs to 16 residues. CDR3 bases: TGTGCCAGCTCACCCAGGGGGCGAGGAGTTGCAGATACGCAGTATTTT. Its translation: CASSPRGRGVADTQYF.

CDR3 loop: CASNPGQDHNEQFF. CDR3 in DNA: TGTGCCAGCAACCCGGGACAGGACCACAATGAGCAGTTCTTC. This chain links TRBV27 with TRBJ2-1, with TRBD1 matching 8 bases. Germline-derived CDR1 and CDR2 are MNHEY and SMNVEV (reference sequence). CDR3 size: 14 residues. Trimming took 7 bases from V and 5 from J; bases not matched to a gene: 7.

This clone was detected a few times. The V gene is TRBV7-2, the J gene TRBJ1-1, with D perhaps matching TRBD1 (5 bases). Germline V gene data show CDR1 as SGHTA and CDR2 as FQGNSA. The CDR3 totals 13 residues. The V and J ends lost 5 bases and 11 bases respectively, with 18 bases between them. The CDR3 here is CASSNARGSGAFF. CDR3 sequence (DNA): TGTGCCAGCAGCAATGCTAGGGGATCCGGGGCTTTCTTT.